These 10 T cell receptor beta chains were all obtained from the same sample, sequenced in a study of breast tumors, draining lymph nodes, adjacent tissues. TCRdb analysed the multiplex PCR reads with MiXCR anew, one entry per CDR3 protein. The repertoire includes some 120,000 distinct CDR3 sequences, 21% of them detected once, and roughly 2.4% sits in the top ten. Samples came from axillary lymph nodes draining the breast cancer. Material: axillary lymph node tissue. Receptors originate from a female donor with breast cancer. Some clones in this sample may be carry-over from other donors' samples.

This clonotype has at least ten counts. The J gene is TRBJ2-6, the V gene TRBV4-2, with 9 bases lining up with TRBD1. With V trimmed by 4 bases and J by 4 bases, 8 bases remained unmatched. CDR1 and CDR2 (germline): LGHNA, YNFKEQ. This CDR3 contains 17 residues. This CDR3 reads CASSPRDRVDGANVLTF. CDR3 DNA sequence: TGTGCCAGCAGCCCCCGGGACAGGGTGGACGGGGCCAACGTCCTGACTTTC.

A note on this clonotype: A much larger clone differs from this one at a single base, so this may be a read error. The J gene is TRBJ1-5, the V gene TRBV7-8; D ambiguous. The length of the CDR3 is 13 residues. Germline V gives CDR1 SGHVS, CDR2 FQNEAQ. Here the CDR3 reads CVSSLVENQPQHF. CDR3 in DNA: TGTGTCAGCAGCTTAGTCGAAAATCAGCCCCAGCATTTT.

The sample holds many counts of this clonotype. The chain has TRBV20-1 and TRBJ2-7; D is unclear. V lost 2 bases and J lost 2, with 13 bases in between. This CDR3 spans 14 amino acids. Germline loops: CDR1 DFQATT, CDR2 SNEGSKA (reference sequence). DNA for the CDR3: TGCAGTGCTAGATCCCCCGATTCCACCTACGAGCAGTACTTC. Translated: CSARSPDSTYEQYF.

There are many counts of this clonotype. The CDR3 DNA is TGTGCCAGCAGCTCTAGCGGGGTTCTCTCCTACGAGCAGTACTTC. It specifies CASSSSGVLSYEQYF. V usage is TRBV7-8 and J usage is TRBJ2-7, with 9 bases lining up with TRBD2. Germline V gives CDR1 SGHVS, CDR2 FQNEAQ. V shed 4 bases, J shed 0 bases, and the junction held 4 bases outside the gene matches. The CDR3 loop spans 15 amino acids.

This clonotype was observed at least ten times. The genes are TRBV9 and TRBJ2-3; D could derive from TRBD1 or TRBD2 (6 bases each). The CDR3 has 15 amino acids. Trimming shortened V by 4 bases and J by 4 bases, and 16 bases separated the two germline ends. The germline CDR1 and CDR2 sequences are SGDLS and YYNGEE. CDR3 in DNA: TGTGCCAGCAGCCCACGATGGGGGGCAGCAGATACGCAGTATTTT. It codes for CASSPRWGAADTQYF.

The sample holds many counts of this clonotype. J is TRBJ2-5 and V is TRBV5-1, with TRBD2 matching 10 bases. V shed 5 bases and J 2 bases; nucleotides not matched to a gene: 9. Germline assignment: CDR1 SGHRS and CDR2 YFSETQ. This CDR3 is built from 16 residues. The CDR3 sequence: CASSSLGLAEQETQYF. The CDR3, as DNA: TGCGCCAGCAGTAGCCTAGGACTAGCGGAGCAAGAGACCCAGTACTTC.

Many counts were recorded for this clonotype. The chain links TRBV10-3 to TRBJ1-5; the D is unclear. The CDR3 is 13 amino acids. Trimming took 3 bases from V and 7 from J, leaving 10 bases between them. Germline V CDR1 and CDR2: ENHRY, SYGVKD. The CDR3 is CAISESVGQPQHF. The CDR3 bases are TGTGCCATCAGTGAATCGGTGGGGCAGCCCCAGCATTTT.

There are many counts of this clonotype. The genes are TRBV5-1 and TRBJ2-7, with no clear D. The CDR3 runs to 16 residues. V shed 3 bases and J shed 2 bases, with 18 bases lying between them. Germline V lookup: CDR1 SGHRS, CDR2 YFSETQ. For the CDR3, the DNA is TGCGCCAGCAGCTCGACCCCTAACGCCAATCCCTACGAGCAGTACTTC. Its translation: CASSSTPNANPYEQYF.

This clonotype was detected ten times or more. The J gene is TRBJ2-7, the V gene TRBV5-1; D remains ambiguous. CDR3 length equals 13 residues. Trimming shortened V by 0 bases and J by 3 bases, and 7 bases separated the two germline ends. Germline CDR1 is SGHRS and CDR2 is YFSETQ. The CDR3 DNA reads TGCGCCAGCAGCTTGGCCAGTTACTACGAGCAGTACTTC. Amino acids: CASSLASYYEQYF.

This clonotype has at least ten counts. The chain links TRBV18 to TRBJ1-5; tentative D call: TRBD1 (5 bases). The V and J ends lost 3 bases and 4 bases respectively, with 7 bases between them. The germline V gene encodes CDR1 KGHSH and CDR2 LQKENI. This CDR3 contains 13 residues. The CDR3 coding sequence is TGTGCCAGCTCACCCGCAGGGAATCAGCCCCAGCATTTT. Protein sequence: CASSPAGNQPQHF.